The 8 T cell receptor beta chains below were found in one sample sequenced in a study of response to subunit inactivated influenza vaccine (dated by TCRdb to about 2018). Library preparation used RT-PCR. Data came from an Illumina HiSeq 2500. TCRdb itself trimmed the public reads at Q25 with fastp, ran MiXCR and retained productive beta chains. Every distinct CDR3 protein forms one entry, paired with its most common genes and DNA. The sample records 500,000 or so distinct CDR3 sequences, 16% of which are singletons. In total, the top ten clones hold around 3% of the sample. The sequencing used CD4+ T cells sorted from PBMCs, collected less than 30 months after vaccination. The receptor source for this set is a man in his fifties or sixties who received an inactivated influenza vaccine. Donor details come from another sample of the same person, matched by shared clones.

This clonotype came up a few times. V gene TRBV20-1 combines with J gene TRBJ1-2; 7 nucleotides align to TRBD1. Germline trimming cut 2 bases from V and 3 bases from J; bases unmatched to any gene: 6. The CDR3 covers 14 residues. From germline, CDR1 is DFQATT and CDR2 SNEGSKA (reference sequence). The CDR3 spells CSARPHTGDYGYTF. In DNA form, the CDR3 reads TGCAGTGCTAGACCTCATACAGGGGACTATGGCTACACCTTC.

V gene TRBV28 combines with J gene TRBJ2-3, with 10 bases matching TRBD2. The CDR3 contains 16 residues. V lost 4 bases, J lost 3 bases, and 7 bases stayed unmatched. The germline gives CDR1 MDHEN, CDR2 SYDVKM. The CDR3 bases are TGTGCCAGCAGTTCCCCAGCGGGAGGGCCAACAGATACGCAGTATTTT. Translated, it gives CASSSPAGGPTDTQYF. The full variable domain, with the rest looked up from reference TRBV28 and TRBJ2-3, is DVKVTQSSRYLVKRTGEKVFLECVQDMDHENMFWYRQDPGLGLRLIYFSYDVKMKEKGDIPEGYSVSREKKERFSLILESASTNQTSMYLCASSSPAGGPTDTQYFGPGTRLTVL.

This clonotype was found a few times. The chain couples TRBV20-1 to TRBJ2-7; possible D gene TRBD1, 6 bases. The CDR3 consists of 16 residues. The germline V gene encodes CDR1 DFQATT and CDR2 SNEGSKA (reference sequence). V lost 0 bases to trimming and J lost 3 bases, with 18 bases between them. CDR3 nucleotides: TGCAGTGCTAGAGATCCTCGACGGACAGAATACTACGAGCAGTACTTC. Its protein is CSARDPRRTEYYEQYF.

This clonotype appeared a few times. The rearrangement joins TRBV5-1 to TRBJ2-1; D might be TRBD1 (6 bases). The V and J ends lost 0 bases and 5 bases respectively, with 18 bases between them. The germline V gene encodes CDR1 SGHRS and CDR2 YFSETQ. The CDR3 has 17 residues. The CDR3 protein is CASSLAARDRSHNEQFF. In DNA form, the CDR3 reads TGCGCCAGCAGCTTGGCCGCGCGAGACAGGTCCCACAATGAGCAGTTCTTC.

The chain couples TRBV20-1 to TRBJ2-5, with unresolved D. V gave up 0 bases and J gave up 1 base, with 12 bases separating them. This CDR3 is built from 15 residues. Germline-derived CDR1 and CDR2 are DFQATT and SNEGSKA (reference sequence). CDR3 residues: CSARDSTGIQETQYF. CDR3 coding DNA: TGCAGTGCTAGAGATTCGACTGGTATCCAAGAGACCCAGTACTTC.

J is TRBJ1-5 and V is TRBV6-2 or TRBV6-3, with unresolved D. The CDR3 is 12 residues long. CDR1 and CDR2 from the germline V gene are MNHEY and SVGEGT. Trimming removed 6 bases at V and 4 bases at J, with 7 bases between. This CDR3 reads CASSKQNQPQHF. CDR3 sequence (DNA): TGTGCCAGCAGCAAACAAAATCAGCCCCAGCATTTT.

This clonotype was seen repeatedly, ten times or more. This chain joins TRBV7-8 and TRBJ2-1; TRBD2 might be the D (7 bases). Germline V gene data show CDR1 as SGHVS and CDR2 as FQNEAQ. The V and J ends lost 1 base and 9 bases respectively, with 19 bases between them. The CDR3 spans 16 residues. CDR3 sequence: CASSLVGGLILFEQFF. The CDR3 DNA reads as TGTGCCAGCAGCTTAGTCGGGGGGCTCATTTTATTTGAGCAGTTCTTC.

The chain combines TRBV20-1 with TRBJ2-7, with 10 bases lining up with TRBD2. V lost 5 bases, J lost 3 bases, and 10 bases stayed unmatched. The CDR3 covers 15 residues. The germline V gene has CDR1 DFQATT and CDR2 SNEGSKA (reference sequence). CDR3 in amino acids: CSAPNPSGGGYEQYF. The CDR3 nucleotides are TGCAGTGCTCCCAATCCTAGCGGGGGAGGCTACGAGCAGTACTTC.